This T cell receptor (beta chain) was identified during a study of T cells in localized non-small cell lung cancer. Looked up from germline, CDR1 is SGHNT and CDR2 is YENEEA. The CDR3 is 15 amino acids. V was cut by 1 base and J by 2 bases, with 9 bases left in between. A few counts support this clone. Antigen unknown. This CDR3 is also generated by other DNA sequences in the sample. Points from the study as a whole: Longer overall survival was seen with higher T cell density measured in blood. When the top 100 tumor clones were examined, a median approximately 60 of them also appeared in the adjacent lung, which was paired and uninvolved. A single tumor region was sequenced, leaving heterogeneity possible.

The repertoire was sequenced with immunoSEQ multiplex PCR; TCRdb's copy has only in-frame clones and lacks some. The repertoire holds more than 1,500 clones, with under 25% as singletons. Free of atypia, the adjacent lung was collected at least 2 cm away from the tumor margin. This sequence originates from a man aged 18 to 49 with stage I lung adenocarcinoma. The J gene is TRBJ1-5, the V gene TRBV11-3, with D tentatively TRBD1 (5 bases). Sequencing was performed on normal lung tissue next to the tumor, taken before any cancer treatment. CDR3 coding DNA: TGTGCCAGCAGCTTAGGGGGGTTTGGCAATCAGCCCCAGCATTTT. Translating gives CASSLGGFGNQPQHF.